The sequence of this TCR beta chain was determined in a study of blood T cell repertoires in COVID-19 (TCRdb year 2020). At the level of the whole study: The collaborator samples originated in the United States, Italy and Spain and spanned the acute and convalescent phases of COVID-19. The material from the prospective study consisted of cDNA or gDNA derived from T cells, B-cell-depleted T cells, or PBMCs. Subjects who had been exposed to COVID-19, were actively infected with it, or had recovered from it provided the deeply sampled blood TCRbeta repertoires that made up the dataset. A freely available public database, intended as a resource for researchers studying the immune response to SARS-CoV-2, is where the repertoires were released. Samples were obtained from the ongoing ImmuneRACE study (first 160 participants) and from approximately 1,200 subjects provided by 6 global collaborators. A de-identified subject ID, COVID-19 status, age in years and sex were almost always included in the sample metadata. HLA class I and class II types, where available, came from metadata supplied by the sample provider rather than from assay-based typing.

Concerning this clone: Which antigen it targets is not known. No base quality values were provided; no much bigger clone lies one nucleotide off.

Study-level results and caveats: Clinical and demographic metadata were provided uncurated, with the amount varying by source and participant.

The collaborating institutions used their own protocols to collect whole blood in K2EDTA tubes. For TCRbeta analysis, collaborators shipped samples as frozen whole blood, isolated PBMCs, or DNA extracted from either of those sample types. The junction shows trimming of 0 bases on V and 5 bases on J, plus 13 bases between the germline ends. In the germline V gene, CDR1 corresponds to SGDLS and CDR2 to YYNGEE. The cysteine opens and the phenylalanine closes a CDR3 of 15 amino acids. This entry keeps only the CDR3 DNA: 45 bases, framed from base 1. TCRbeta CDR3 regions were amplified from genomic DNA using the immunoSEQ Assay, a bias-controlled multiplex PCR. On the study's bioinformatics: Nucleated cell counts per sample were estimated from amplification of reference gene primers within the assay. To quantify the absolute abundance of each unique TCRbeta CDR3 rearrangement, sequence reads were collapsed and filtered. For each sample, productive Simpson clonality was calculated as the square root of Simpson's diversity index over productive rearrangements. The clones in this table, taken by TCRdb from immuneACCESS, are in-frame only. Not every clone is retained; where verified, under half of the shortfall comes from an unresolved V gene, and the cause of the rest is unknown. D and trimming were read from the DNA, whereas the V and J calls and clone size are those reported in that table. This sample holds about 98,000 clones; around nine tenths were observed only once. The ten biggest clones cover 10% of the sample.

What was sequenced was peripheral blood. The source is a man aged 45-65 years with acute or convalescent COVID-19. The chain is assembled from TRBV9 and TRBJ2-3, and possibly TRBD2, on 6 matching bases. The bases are TGTGCCAGCAGCGTAGACGGGGGAACGGTAGATACGCAGTATTTT. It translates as CASSVDGGTVDTQYF. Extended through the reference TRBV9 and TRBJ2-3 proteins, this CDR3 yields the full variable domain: DSGVTQTPKHLITATGQRVTLRCSPRSGDLSVYWYQQSLDQGLQFLIQYYNGEERAKGNILERFSAQQFPDLHSELNLSSLELGDSALYFCASSVDGGTVDTQYFGPGTRLTVL.